This TCR beta chain was captured by sequencing in a study of T cell changes during pregnancy in multiple sclerosis. Data came from immunoSEQ multiplex PCR; TCRdb stores just in-frame clones and leaves some out. The data hold about 75,000 clones, with approximately 95% observed a single time. The specimen comprised CD4+ T cells from peripheral blood mononuclear cells, sampled after pregnancy. The TCR originated in a female donor with multiple sclerosis, enrolled in a pregnancy study.

The CDR3 is CASSVAPAGVLGNEQFF. The CDR3 DNA is TGTGCCAGCAGCGTAGCTCCGGCGGGAGTTCTTGGGAATGAGCAGTTCTTC. J is TRBJ2-1 and V is TRBV9, with 7 bases matching TRBD2. CDR1 and CDR2 from the germline V gene are SGDLS and YYNGEE. The CDR3 is 17 residues long. J lost 7 bases, V lost 0 bases, and 13 bases had no gene match. Complete variable domain (other parts from reference TRBV9 and TRBJ2-1): DSGVTQTPKHLITATGQRVTLRCSPRSGDLSVYWYQQSLDQGLQFLIQYYNGEERAKGNILERFSAQQFPDLHSELNLSSLELGDSALYFCASSVAPAGVLGNEQFFGPGTRLTVL.